Shown below are 19 T cell receptor beta chains from a single sample sequenced in a study of cytomegalovirus exposure and HLA in healthy donors. PCR involved 60 Vbeta and 13 Jbeta primers. Generated by immunoSEQ multiplex PCR, the TCRdb table keeps only in-frame clones and is missing some. The sample lists about 120,000 clones; less than 85% were seen once. The sequenced sample was PBMCs. The origin of the receptors is a middle-aged man in good health and CMV-seropositive.

This chain links TRBV5-6 with TRBJ2-7; D unresolved. The CDR3 runs to 15 residues. Germline V gene lookup returns CDR1 SGHDT and CDR2 YYEEEE. The germline V and J ends were trimmed by 0 bases and 2 bases, with 12 bases remaining between them. The CDR3 sequence: CASSLVGQAPYEQYF. The CDR3 DNA is TGTGCCAGCAGCTTGGTCGGCCAGGCCCCCTACGAGCAGTACTTC.

The chain uses TRBV10-3 and TRBJ2-7; tentatively, D is TRBD2 (7 bases). This CDR3 has 14 amino acids. Trimming pared 4 bases from V and 6 bases from J, leaving 16 bases between. Germline V gives CDR1 ENHRY, CDR2 SYGVKD. Written as DNA, the CDR3 is TGTGCCATCAGTGTGGGGGGGGGCAGGGCCGAGCAGTACTTC. Translated: CAISVGGGRAEQYF.

The chain employs TRBV7-9 and TRBJ1-2, with D unresolved. Between the trimmed V and J ends, which lost 3 bases and 6 bases, there was a span of 20 bases. The CDR3 contains 16 residues. Germline V gene sequence: CDR1 SEHNR, CDR2 FQNEAQ (reference sequence). The CDR3 loop reads CASSFRRDWNPHGYTF. CDR3 bases: TGTGCCAGCAGCTTCCGCCGAGACTGGAACCCCCATGGCTACACCTTC.

The rearrangement links TRBV7-6 to TRBJ2-7, with TRBD1 identical over 11 bases. The CDR3 contains 14 residues. CDR1 is SGHVS and CDR2 is FNYEAQ in the germline V gene. V lost 4 bases to trimming and J lost 3 bases; unmatched junction nucleotides: 2. CDR3: CASSSGTGGYEQYF. DNA of the CDR3: TGTGCCAGCAGCTCCGGGACAGGGGGCTACGAGCAGTACTTC.

The V call is TRBV29-1, the J call TRBJ2-5, with 8 bases matching TRBD1. From germline, CDR1 is SQVTM and CDR2 ANQGSEA. The J segment lost 4 bases and the V segment lost 2 bases, leaving 12 bases of the junction unmatched. The CDR3 is 16 amino acids. The CDR3 region is CSVERMTGVRGETQYF. The DNA for the CDR3 is TGCAGCGTTGAAAGGATGACAGGGGTCCGGGGAGAGACCCAGTACTTC.

The J gene is TRBJ2-2, the V gene TRBV5-1; D might be TRBD1 (6 bases). There are 14 residues in the CDR3. V lost 6 bases and J lost 2, with 11 bases in between. Looked up from germline, CDR1 is SGHRS and CDR2 is YFSETQ. CDR3 loop: CASNEDRNTGELFF. The CDR3 DNA sequence: TGCGCCAGCAACGAGGACAGAAACACCGGGGAGCTGTTTTTT.

J is TRBJ2-1 and V is TRBV29-1, with 9 bases lining up with TRBD2. This CDR3 spans 14 amino acids. Germline V gene lookup returns CDR1 SQVTM and CDR2 ANQGSEA. With 3 bases clipped from V and 7 bases from J, the junction kept 7 bases outside the gene matches. The CDR3 DNA is TGCAGCGTTGATTCGAGCGGGAGGCCTAATGAGCAGTTCTTC. Protein sequence: CSVDSSGRPNEQFF.

This chain joins TRBV6-5 and TRBJ2-5, with D possibly being TRBD2 (7 bases). Germline assignment: CDR1 MNHEY and CDR2 SVGAGI. V was clipped by 2 bases and J by 5 bases, with 18 bases between them. The CDR3 consists of 16 residues. This CDR3 reads CASSYAPRGGVETQYF. CDR3 in DNA: TGTGCCAGCAGTTACGCTCCAAGGGGGGGTGTGGAGACCCAGTACTTC.

In DNA form, the CDR3 reads TGTGCCAGCAGGCCCCCGGTGCCCGCCGGGGAGCTGTTTTTT. It codes for CASRPPVPAGELFF. V usage is TRBV7-9 and J usage is TRBJ2-2; D is unresolved. This CDR3 is built from 14 residues. The germline V and J ends were trimmed by 6 bases and 6 bases, with 14 bases remaining between them. CDR1 and CDR2 (germline): SEHNR, FQNEAQ (reference sequence).

This clone has just a few counts. CDR3 sequence reads: CAIARQQDTEAFF. The CDR3, as DNA: TGTGCCATCGCCAGACAGCAGGACACTGAAGCTTTCTTT. The V and J genes are TRBV10-3 and TRBJ1-1, with D possibly matching TRBD1 (5 bases). This CDR3 has 13 residues. Germline V gives CDR1 ENHRY, CDR2 SYGVKD. V was trimmed by 8 bases and J by 3 bases, leaving 13 bases between them.

There are a few counts of this clone. The V and J genes are TRBV29-1 and TRBJ2-1, with D possibly being TRBD1 (5 bases). Trimming removed 4 bases from V and 7 bases from J, with 11 bases in between. CDR3 length: 12 amino acids. CDR1 is SQVTM and CDR2 is ANQGSEA in the germline V gene. In nucleotides, the CDR3 is TGCAGCGTTGCTCTCAAGGGGAATGAGCAGTTCTTC. It encodes CSVALKGNEQFF.

This clone was recorded once. V is TRBV5-5 and J is TRBJ1-4; D unresolved. Germline-derived CDR1 and CDR2 are SGHKS and YYEKEE (reference sequence). This CDR3 is built from 13 residues. Trimming removed 0 bases from V and 6 bases from J, with 6 bases in between. CDR3: CASSLGGDEKLFF. The CDR3 nucleotides read TGTGCCAGCAGCTTGGGGGGAGATGAAAAACTGTTTTTT.

This clone occurred a few times. CDR3 residues: CATSIPGQGGNQPQHF. The CDR3 DNA follows: TGTGCCACCAGCATACCGGGACAGGGCGGCAATCAGCCCCAGCATTTT. The V call is TRBV15, the J call TRBJ1-5, with 9 bases fitting TRBD1. The germline V gene encodes CDR1 LNHNV and CDR2 YYDKDF (reference sequence). V lost 4 bases, J lost 2 bases, and 6 bases stayed unmatched. CDR3 length equals 16 residues.

The V gene is TRBV19, the J gene TRBJ2-7; 8 nucleotides agree with TRBD1. Germline CDR1 LNHDA, CDR2 SQIVND (reference sequence). V shed 3 bases, J shed 2 bases, and the junction held 3 bases outside the gene matches. CDR3 length equals 14 residues. This CDR3 reads CASSIRTGTYEQYF. The CDR3 DNA follows: TGTGCCAGTAGTATTCGGACAGGGACCTACGAGCAGTACTTC.

This clone turned up a few times. The chain has TRBV5-1 and TRBJ2-2, with 8 nucleotides matching TRBD1. The germline V gene has CDR1 SGHRS and CDR2 YFSETQ. The CDR3 is made up of 16 amino acids. With V trimmed by 4 bases and J by 2 bases, 7 bases remained unmatched. The CDR3 region has the DNA TGCGCCAGCAGCCAAACAGGGGGTATCAACACCGGGGAGCTGTTTTTT. Protein: CASSQTGGINTGELFF.

This clone is judged medium-sized. The chain joins TRBV6-6 to TRBJ2-3, with D perhaps matching TRBD2 (5 bases). Germline values: CDR1 MNHNY, CDR2 SVGAGI (reference sequence). The CDR3 spans 13 residues. V was clipped by 5 bases and J by 6 bases, with 12 bases between them. The CDR3 region has the DNA TGTGCCAGCAGTCTCTTAGCGAGGGATACGCAGTATTTT. This gives the protein CASSLLARDTQYF.

The V call is TRBV9, the J call TRBJ1-6; D not certain. From germline, CDR1 is SGDLS and CDR2 YYNGEE. The germline V and J ends were trimmed by 4 bases and 11 bases, with 16 bases remaining between them. This CDR3 is 14 amino acids long. CDR3 amino acids: CASSPRGNGAPLHF. DNA for the CDR3: TGTGCCAGCAGCCCACGGGGAAATGGCGCACCCCTCCACTTT.

The V and J genes are TRBV10-3 and TRBJ1-3; D remains ambiguous. The germline V gene encodes CDR1 ENHRY and CDR2 SYGVKD. V was trimmed by 7 bases and J by 0 bases, leaving 16 bases between them. The CDR3 loop spans 16 amino acids. The CDR3 is CAIIDPDFISGNTIYF. CDR3 DNA sequence: TGTGCCATCATTGACCCGGACTTCATCTCTGGAAACACCATATATTTT.

J is TRBJ1-6 and V is TRBV27; 10 bases map to TRBD1. This CDR3 comprises 17 residues. With V trimmed by 2 bases and J by 10 bases, 11 bases remained unmatched. The germline CDR1 and CDR2 sequences are MNHEY and SMNVEV (reference sequence). The CDR3 is CASSLGLGTGERSPLHF. The CDR3 bases are TGTGCCAGCAGTTTAGGGCTCGGGACAGGGGAACGCTCACCCCTCCACTTT.